A single sample gave rise to the 25 T cell receptor beta chains below, sequenced in a study of T-cell memory formation after mild COVID-19. One entry per CDR3 protein results from TCRdb running MiXCR on the 5' RACE reads. Of 35,000 to 50,000 distinct CDR3 sequences in the sample, roughly 9.8% were seen once. Source material: PBMCs or a T cell subset sorted from them (not recorded which). Source of these receptors: an adult woman who had mild COVID-19 (a few samples of this study predate the infection). Cell type and time point are not known.

This clonotype is labeled as medium-sized. V is TRBV6-5 and J is TRBJ2-7; D unresolved. The CDR3 is made up of 14 amino acids. Trimming pared 0 bases from V and 3 bases from J, leaving 9 bases between. Germline V gene data show CDR1 as MNHEY and CDR2 as SVGAGI. The CDR3 region is CASSYSPTNYEQYF. CDR3 nucleotide sequence: TGTGCCAGCAGTTACTCCCCTACCAACTACGAGCAGTACTTC.

This chain joins TRBV6-1 and TRBJ2-5; 9 bases map to TRBD2. V was clipped by 2 bases and J by 2 bases; unmatched bases: 15. Germline V gives CDR1 MNHNS, CDR2 SASEGT. The CDR3 consists of 19 residues. Here the CDR3 reads CASSESAFRLAEGQETQYF. Here the CDR3 DNA reads TGTGCCAGCAGTGAATCCGCATTCAGACTAGCGGAGGGGCAAGAGACCCAGTACTTC.

This clonotype was counted many times. The V and J genes are TRBV12-3 or TRBV12-4 and TRBJ1-1; D call uncertain. V was trimmed by 3 bases and J by 9 bases, leaving 8 bases between them. The CDR3 is made up of 11 amino acids. CDR3 in amino acids: CASSLAQKAFF. CDR3 nucleotide sequence: TGTGCCAGCAGTTTGGCACAGAAAGCTTTCTTT.

The chain couples TRBV5-1 to TRBJ2-1; 12 bases line up with TRBD2. V shed 2 bases, J shed 5 bases, and the junction held 8 bases outside the gene matches. CDR1 is SGHRS and CDR2 is YFSETQ in the germline V gene. There are 17 residues in the CDR3. CDR3: CASSLHARTSGDNEQFF. CDR3 coding DNA: TGCGCCAGCAGCTTACATGCTCGGACTAGCGGGGACAATGAGCAGTTCTTC. The full variable domain, with the rest looked up from reference TRBV5-1 and TRBJ2-1, is KAGVTQTPRYLIKTRGQQVTLSCSPISGHRSVSWYQQTPGQGLQFLFEYFSETQRNKGNFPGRFSGRQFSNSRSEMNVSTLELGDSALYLCASSLHARTSGDNEQFFGPGTRLTVL.

The chain is built from TRBV7-2 and TRBJ2-1, with 7 bases aligning to TRBD2. The CDR3 runs to 13 residues. The trim removed 4 bases at V and 3 bases at J, leaving 0 bases unmatched. Germline V lookup: CDR1 SGHTA, CDR2 FQGNSA. In DNA form, the CDR3 reads TGTGCCAGCAGCTGGACTAGCTACAATGAGCAGTTCTTC. Translation gives CASSWTSYNEQFF.

The rearrangement links TRBV2 to TRBJ2-7; D gene uncertain. The CDR3 is made up of 11 amino acids. The V and J ends lost 7 bases and 0 bases respectively, with 4 bases between them. CDR1 is SNHLY and CDR2 is FYNNEI in the germline V gene. In DNA, the CDR3 is TGTGCCAGCACCCCCTCCTACGAGCAGTACTTC. Encoded protein: CASTPSYEQYF.

In this sample, this clonotype turned up many times. The chain uses TRBV4-1 and TRBJ2-7; 8 bases are shared with TRBD1. The CDR3 has 15 residues. V lost 0 bases to trimming and J lost 4 bases; unmatched junction nucleotides: 5. From germline, CDR1 is MGHRA and CDR2 YSYEKL. The CDR3 bases are TGCGCCAGCAGCCAAGAGGACAGGGTGCGGTACGAGCAGTACTTC. Its protein is CASSQEDRVRYEQYF.

The CDR3 here is CASSPTGGQTQYF. CDR3 DNA: TGTGCCAGCAGCCCGACGGGCGGGCAGACCCAGTACTTC. The chain uses TRBV5-6 and TRBJ2-5; maybe TRBD2 (5 bases). V was cut by 4 bases and J by 6 bases, with 13 bases left in between. The CDR3 length is 13 residues. Germline V gives CDR1 SGHDT, CDR2 YYEEEE.

The J gene is TRBJ2-1, the V gene TRBV12-3 or TRBV12-4; tentative D call: TRBD1 (6 bases). V dropped 6 bases and J dropped 11 bases, with 11 bases sitting between them. The CDR3 spans 11 residues. CDR3: CASSTGTKQFF. The DNA of the CDR3 is TGTGCCAGCAGCACCGGGACAAAGCAGTTCTTC.

This clonotype was counted a few times. J is TRBJ1-6 and V is TRBV5-4; TRBD1 might be the D (5 bases). The germline V gene encodes CDR1 SGHNT and CDR2 YYREEE (reference sequence). V lost 0 bases and J 5 bases, leaving 9 bases between the germline ends. The CDR3 runs to 15 residues. The CDR3 spells CASSLGTFNNSPLHF. DNA for the CDR3: TGTGCCAGCAGCTTGGGGACATTTAATAATTCACCCCTCCACTTT. The entire variable domain, with the rest obtained from reference TRBV5-4 and TRBJ1-6, is as follows: ETGVTQSPTHLIKTRGQQVTLRCSSQSGHNTVSWYQQALGQGPQFIFQYYREEENGRGNFPPRFSGLQFPNYSSELNVNALELDDSALYLCASSLGTFNNSPLHFGNGTRLTVT.

This clonotype was observed at least ten times. This chain connects TRBV29-1 to TRBJ1-5, with D maybe TRBD1 (6 bases). This CDR3 contains 13 residues. Germline-derived CDR1 and CDR2 are SQVTM and ANQGSEA. V was cut by 7 bases and J by 4 bases, with 14 bases left in between. CDR3 sequence reads: CSAGRGGNQPQHF. CDR3 bases: TGCAGCGCCGGAAGGGGGGGGAATCAGCCCCAGCATTTT. Full variable domain (outside the CDR3, taken from reference TRBV29-1 and TRBJ1-5): SAVISQKPSRDICQRGTSLTIQCQVDSQVTMMFWYRQQPGQSLTLIATANQGSEATYESGFVIDKFPISRPNLTFSTLTVSNMSPEDSSIYLCSAGRGGNQPQHFGDGTRLSIL.

This clonotype was counted between two and nine times. J is TRBJ2-3 and V is TRBV6-5; TRBD2 agrees at 10 bases. The CDR3 length is 14 residues. Per germline, CDR1 MNHEY and CDR2 SVGAGI. V shed 10 bases, J shed 1 base, and the junction held 5 bases outside the gene matches. CDR3 DNA: TGTGCCACCAAGCGGGAGGGTCGCACAGATACGCAGTATTTT. This sequence encodes CATKREGRTDTQYF.

The rearrangement links TRBV12-3 or TRBV12-4 to TRBJ1-5; the match to TRBD1 covers 11 bases. This CDR3 comprises 14 residues. Unmatched junction bases numbered 3, after V lost 5 bases and J lost 6 bases. The CDR3 sequence is CASSQGQGAQPQHF. CDR3 sequence (DNA): TGTGCCAGCAGTCAAGGACAGGGGGCTCAGCCCCAGCATTTT.

This clonotype was counted ten times or more. The chain couples TRBV4-1 to TRBJ2-7; 11 bases agree with TRBD1. V lost 2 bases and J lost 2; bases outside the gene matches: 5. The length of the CDR3 is 16 residues. CDR1 and CDR2 (germline): MGHRA, YSYEKL. The CDR3 DNA sequence: TGCGCCAGCAGCCAACCAGGGACAGGGGGAGCCTACGAGCAGTACTTC. It translates to CASSQPGTGGAYEQYF.

The chain has TRBV20-1 and TRBJ1-1; 7 bases align to TRBD1. V gave up 1 base and J gave up 3 bases; unmatched junction bases: 5. The CDR3 runs to 14 residues. Germline V gene data show CDR1 as DFQATT and CDR2 as SNEGSKA (reference sequence). CDR3: CSARVTGSDTEAFF. The CDR3 nucleotides are TGCAGTGCTAGAGTGACAGGGAGTGACACTGAAGCTTTCTTT.

The genes are TRBV16 and TRBJ2-7; D not certain. Trimming cost V 4 bases and J 6 bases, with 10 bases left between them. The CDR3 contains 12 residues. Per the germline V gene, CDR1 is KGHSY and CDR2 is FQNENV. The CDR3 loop reads CASSPFGIEQYF. DNA for the CDR3: TGTGCCAGCAGCCCCTTCGGTATCGAGCAGTACTTC.

This clonotype was seen more than once but under ten times. The rearrangement uses TRBV7-8 and TRBJ2-7; 11 nucleotides align to TRBD2. The length of the CDR3 is 16 residues. V trimming: 4 bases; J trimming: 3 bases; junction bases outside the gene matches: 8. Germline V gives CDR1 SGHVS, CDR2 FQNEAQ. The CDR3 DNA is TGTGCCAGCAGCTCCCGACGACTAGCGGGACTCTACGAGCAGTACTTC. Encoded protein: CASSSRRLAGLYEQYF.

The chain has TRBV6-2 or TRBV6-3 and TRBJ2-5; 7 bases are a match to TRBD2. Per germline, CDR1 MNHEY and CDR2 SVGEGT. The CDR3 is made up of 14 amino acids. V shed 3 bases, J shed 3 bases, and the junction held 4 bases outside the gene matches. Here the CDR3 reads CASSYWAGEETQYF. Here the CDR3 DNA reads TGTGCCAGCAGTTATTGGGCGGGAGAAGAGACCCAGTACTTC.

This clonotype came up many times. The rearrangement joins TRBV12-3 or TRBV12-4 to TRBJ2-5; TRBD1 is a possible D gene (5 bases). The germline V and J ends were trimmed by 3 bases and 3 bases, with 14 bases remaining between them. The CDR3 is made up of 15 amino acids. CDR3 residues: CASSLGHFREETQYF. Here the CDR3 DNA reads TGTGCCAGCAGTTTGGGGCACTTTAGGGAAGAGACCCAGTACTTC.

In this sample, this clonotype turned up a few times. V and J are TRBV18 and TRBJ1-1, with D maybe TRBD1 (6 bases). Germline-derived CDR1 and CDR2 are KGHSH and LQKENI. CDR3 length: 15 amino acids. The V gene lost 8 bases and the J gene lost 1 base, with 17 bases spanning the gap. CDR3 amino acids: CASLTGHRGNTEAFF. The CDR3, as DNA: TGTGCCAGCCTAACGGGACACCGAGGGAACACTGAAGCTTTCTTT.

The chain couples TRBV5-1 to TRBJ2-5; tentative D call: TRBD1 (5 bases). Germline assignment: CDR1 SGHRS and CDR2 YFSETQ. Trimming left V 5 bases short and J 5 bases short, with 16 bases between. The CDR3 runs to 14 residues. The CDR3 nucleotides read TGCGCCAGCAGTCCCGACAGCCTGGGGGAGACCCAGTACTTC. This encodes CASSPDSLGETQYF. Drawing the rest from reference TRBV5-1 and TRBJ2-5, the complete variable domain is KAGVTQTPRYLIKTRGQQVTLSCSPISGHRSVSWYQQTPGQGLQFLFEYFSETQRNKGNFPGRFSGRQFSNSRSEMNVSTLELGDSALYLCASSPDSLGETQYFGPGTRLLVL.

The J gene is TRBJ2-2, the V gene TRBV12-3 or TRBV12-4; the match to TRBD1 covers 7 bases. V trimming: 8 bases; J trimming: 2 bases; junction bases outside the gene matches: 8. This CDR3 contains 15 residues. The CDR3 region has the DNA TGTGCCAGCGGATCCAACAGGGGAAACACCGGGGAGCTGTTTTTT. It is translated as CASGSNRGNTGELFF.

The rearrangement uses TRBV30 and TRBJ1-6, with no clear D. Germline-derived CDR1 and CDR2 are GTSNPN and SVGIG (reference sequence). Trimming removed 0 bases from V and 0 bases from J, with 6 bases in between. The CDR3 has 15 amino acids. CDR3: CAWSVRVSYNSPLHF. The DNA for the CDR3 is TGTGCCTGGAGTGTCCGTGTCTCCTATAATTCACCCCTCCACTTT.

This clonotype was detected many times. This rearrangement joins TRBV7-9 to TRBJ2-2; D possibly corresponds to TRBD2 (5 bases). V lost 8 bases and J 7 bases, leaving 11 bases between the germline ends. Per the germline V gene, CDR1 is SEHNR and CDR2 is FQNEAQ (reference sequence). The CDR3 is 12 amino acids. As DNA, the CDR3 is TGTGCCAGCTTTCGGGAAGGCGGGGAGCTGTTTTTT. Protein: CASFREGGELFF.

This clonotype was detected a few times. This chain connects TRBV27 to TRBJ2-2, with D unresolved. CDR3 length: 18 residues. Germline lookup yields CDR1 MNHEY and CDR2 SMNVEV (reference sequence). Between the trimmed V and J ends, which lost 3 bases and 1 base, there was a span of 18 bases. The CDR3 DNA follows: TGTGCCAGCAGTTTCGGTGTTCCATGGGGATGGAACACCGGGGAGCTGTTTTTT. The encoded protein is CASSFGVPWGWNTGELFF.